A single sample gave rise to the 14 T cell receptor beta chains below, sequenced in a study of CD8+CD57+ T cells in acquired aplastic anemia. An expansion of CD8+CD57+ cells by flow cytometry had been shown in patients chosen for sequencing. Using genomic DNA as the template, TCR beta VDJ and CDR3 profiling was carried out. TCRdb reprocessed the reads via MiXCR and lists one record per CDR3 protein. The data show around 200,000 distinct CDR3 sequences, with roughly 65% seen just once and under 55% held by the top ten. Sequences were obtained from sorted CD4+, CD8+, or CD8+CD57+ T cells (not recorded which) from PBMCs. All receptors derive from a human donor with aplastic anemia.

This chain connects TRBV2 to TRBJ2-3, with 11 bases that match TRBD2. Germline lookup yields CDR1 SNHLY and CDR2 FYNNEI. This CDR3 spans 15 amino acids. V shed 6 bases and J 3 bases; nucleotides not matched to a gene: 5. CDR3 nucleotide sequence: TGTGCCAGCAGAAGACTAGCGGGGTCGACAGATACGCAGTATTTT. This gives the protein CASRRLAGSTDTQYF.

The chain links TRBV2 to TRBJ2-1; D is unclear. The CDR3 is 14 amino acids. Germline-derived CDR1 and CDR2 are SNHLY and FYNNEI. Trimming removed 2 bases at V and 5 bases at J, with 10 bases between. The CDR3 DNA reads as TGTGCCAGCAGTGAAAGGTTACTAAACAATGAGCAGTTCTTC. Protein sequence: CASSERLLNNEQFF.

A few counts support this clonotype. The J gene is TRBJ2-2, the V gene TRBV29-1; D might be TRBD2 (5 bases). The V gene's germline CDR1 is SQVTM and CDR2 ANQGSEA. V was pared by 1 base and J by 7 bases, with 7 bases between. This CDR3 contains 12 residues. CDR3 sequence reads: CSVEAGIGELFF. The CDR3, as DNA: TGCAGCGTTGAAGCGGGGATCGGGGAGCTGTTTTTT.

This clonotype was observed a few times. The rearrangement joins TRBV2 to TRBJ1-6; 10 nucleotides agree with TRBD1. Germline assignment: CDR1 SNHLY and CDR2 FYNNEI. CDR3 size: 12 residues. The J segment lost 10 bases and the V segment lost 8 bases, leaving 2 bases of the junction unmatched. This CDR3 is CASWTGGSPLHF. The CDR3 coding sequence is TGTGCCAGCTGGACAGGGGGGTCACCCCTCCACTTT.

This clonotype showed up just once. The chain employs TRBV7-3 and TRBJ2-1; no clear D gene. Trimming pared 5 bases from V and 8 bases from J, leaving 13 bases between. Germline lookup yields CDR1 SGHTA and CDR2 FQGTGA. The CDR3 spans 13 residues. The CDR3 DNA reads TGTGCCAGCAGCCGCAGCCGAGGCGATGAGCAGTTCTTC. This codes for CASSRSRGDEQFF.

A few counts support this clonotype. V gene TRBV11-2 combines with J gene TRBJ1-1, with 7 bases fitting TRBD1. Germline CDR1 reads SGHAT; CDR2 reads FQNNGV. The length of the CDR3 is 14 residues. The ends lost 1 base at V and 1 base at J; junction bases unmatched: 0. CDR3 sequence reads: CASSLGDRNTEAFF. Here the CDR3 DNA reads TGTGCCAGCAGCTTAGGGGACAGGAACACTGAAGCTTTCTTT.

The table lists this clonotype with many counts. This chain uses TRBV11-2 with TRBJ2-1; D remains ambiguous. The length of the CDR3 is 12 residues. Trimming shortened V by 2 bases and J by 8 bases, and 7 bases separated the two germline ends. In germline, CDR1 is SGHAT, CDR2 FQNNGV. In nucleotides, the CDR3 is TGTGCCAGCAGCTTAACAAGGGATGAGCAGTTCTTC. Encoded protein: CASSLTRDEQFF.

The V gene is TRBV7-8, the J gene TRBJ1-2; D is possibly TRBD1 (6 bases). The CDR3 is 13 residues long. Trimming left V 5 bases short and J 7 bases short, with 14 bases between. CDR1 and CDR2 (germline): SGHVS, FQNEAQ. CDR3 nucleotides: TGTGCCAGCAGCGTTACAGGGTACGGTGGCTACACCTTC. As protein: CASSVTGYGGYTF.

The chain is built from TRBV7-6 and TRBJ2-7, with 8 nucleotides matching TRBD1. CDR1 and CDR2 from the germline V gene are SGHVS and FNYEAQ. Unmatched junction bases numbered 6, after V lost 5 bases and J lost 3 bases. The CDR3 covers 14 residues. CDR3 amino acids: CASSPTGQVYEQYF. DNA of the CDR3: TGTGCCAGCAGCCCCACGGGACAGGTCTACGAGCAGTACTTC.

This rearrangement joins TRBV6-6 to TRBJ2-5, with D possibly being TRBD2 (6 bases). Germline values: CDR1 MNHNY, CDR2 SVGAGI (reference sequence). The CDR3 covers 14 residues. Trimming removed 2 bases at V and 4 bases at J, with 11 bases between. CDR3 bases: TGTGCCAGCAGTTACCCGGGGGTAGGAGAGACCCAGTACTTC. It translates to CASSYPGVGETQYF.

The V call is TRBV7-2, the J call TRBJ2-2; D is uncertain. The CDR3 contains 15 residues. From germline, CDR1 is SGHTA and CDR2 FQGNSA. V dropped 5 bases and J dropped 8 bases, with 18 bases sitting between them. The CDR3: CTSSQDPYGHGELFF. The CDR3 region has the DNA TGTACCAGCAGCCAAGATCCGTATGGGCATGGGGAGCTGTTTTTT.

The rearrangement links TRBV20-1 to TRBJ1-2; no firm D call. CDR1 and CDR2 (germline): DFQATT, SNEGSKA (reference sequence). Trimming removed 6 bases from V and 7 bases from J, with 15 bases in between. This CDR3 is built from 12 residues. CDR3 sequence: CSAASVGFGYTF. The DNA for the CDR3 is TGCAGTGCCGCGTCGGTTGGCTTTGGCTACACCTTC.

This clonotype was seen a few times. The V call is TRBV19, the J call TRBJ1-5, with 8 bases lining up with TRBD1. V shed 6 bases, J shed 7 bases, and the junction held 8 bases outside the gene matches. Looked up from germline, CDR1 is LNHDA and CDR2 is SQIVND (reference sequence). The CDR3 runs 14 residues. The CDR3 is CASRLDRGDQPQHF. The DNA of the CDR3 is TGTGCCAGTAGACTCGACAGGGGAGACCAGCCCCAGCATTTT. The entire variable domain, with the rest obtained from reference TRBV19 and TRBJ1-5, is as follows: DGGITQSPKYLFRKEGQNVTLSCEQNLNHDAMYWYRQDPGQGLRLIYYSQIVNDFQKGDIAEGYSVSREKKESFPLTVTSAQKNPTAFYLCASRLDRGDQPQHFGDGTRLSIL.

This clonotype was detected a few times. The V gene is TRBV7-3, the J gene TRBJ2-3; no clear D. The CDR3 consists of 12 residues. Trimming removed 2 bases from V and 4 bases from J, with 4 bases in between. The germline V gene encodes CDR1 SGHTA and CDR2 FQGTGA. CDR3 DNA sequence: TGTGCCAGCAGCTTAGTGGCAGATACGCAGTATTTT. Translated, it gives CASSLVADTQYF.